This TCR beta chain was captured in a study of cytomegalovirus exposure and HLA in healthy donors. Findings and caveats of the study: Researchers reported that a few CMV-associated chains were confirmed in vitro as CMV antigen-specific. Cytomegalovirus status was reportedly diagnosed by the classifier with high specificity and sensitivity. In all likelihood, a cluster of highly shared sequence variants was a sequencing artifact. Reported findings show TCR beta sequences accurately forecast HLA-A and HLA-B alleles in most subjects.

The study ran its PCR with 60 Vbeta and 13 Jbeta primers. The data were produced by immunoSEQ multiplex PCR, yet TCRdb's version contains in-frame clones alone and is incomplete. The table lists fewer than 200,000 clones, 80% of them singletons. This clone was recorded once. Its antigen is unidentified. The source is a woman aged 50 to 60 in good health and CMV-seropositive. Specimen: PBMCs.

Written as DNA, the CDR3 is TGTGCCAGCAGCCCGATCTCGGGGGGGAGGACTGAAGCTTTCTTT. It is translated as CASSPISGGRTEAFF. The V gene is TRBV7-9, the J gene TRBJ1-1, with D perhaps TRBD1 (5 bases). The CDR3 loop spans 15 amino acids. Germline V CDR1 and CDR2: SEHNR, FQNEAQ (reference sequence). V lost 5 bases and J 5 bases, leaving 18 bases between the germline ends. Filled out from reference TRBV7-9 and TRBJ1-1, the complete variable domain reads DTGVSQNPRHKITKRGQNVTFRCDPISEHNRLYWYRQTLGQGPEFLTYFQNEAQLEKSRLLSDRFSAERPKGSFSTLEIQRTEQGDSAMYLCASSPISGGRTEAFFGQGTRLTVV.